This T cell receptor beta chain was profiled in a study of blood T cell repertoires in COVID-19. Overall study: Samples taken during acute and convalescent COVID-19 were collected in the United States, Italy and Spain. Sources were T cells, B-cell-depleted T cells, or PBMCs; the material itself was cDNA or gDNA.

In the study's own analysis: Using reference gene primer amplification, nucleated cell counts were estimated. Using immunoSEQ multiplex PCR, the repertoire was profiled, and TCRdb retains in-frame clones only, with some absent. For V, J and clone size, that table is used; D and trimming come from the DNA. Here the sample spans roughly 170,000 clones, about 75% being singletons. From germline, CDR1 is GTSNPN and CDR2 SVGIG (reference sequence). Trimming left V 0 bases short and J 4 bases short, with 5 bases between. This CDR3 is built from 12 residues. The chain links TRBV30 to TRBJ2-3; no reliable D call. The source of this sequence is a woman aged 70-85 years with acute or convalescent COVID-19. The source material was peripheral blood. CDR3: CAWSVVSDTQYF. CDR3 nucleotide sequence: TGTGCCTGGAGTGTTGTATCAGATACGCAGTATTTT.